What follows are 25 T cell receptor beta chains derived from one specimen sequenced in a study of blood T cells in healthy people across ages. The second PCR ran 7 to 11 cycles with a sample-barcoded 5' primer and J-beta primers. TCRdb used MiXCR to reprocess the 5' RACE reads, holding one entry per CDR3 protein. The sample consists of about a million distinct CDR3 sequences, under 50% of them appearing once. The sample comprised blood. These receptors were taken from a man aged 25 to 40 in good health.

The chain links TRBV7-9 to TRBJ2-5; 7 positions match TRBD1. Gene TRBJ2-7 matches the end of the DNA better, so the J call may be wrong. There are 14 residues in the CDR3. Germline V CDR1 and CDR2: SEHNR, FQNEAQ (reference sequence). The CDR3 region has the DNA TGTGCCAGCAGAAAGGGGGACAGCGCAGACGAGCAGTACTTC. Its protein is CASRKGDSADEQYF.

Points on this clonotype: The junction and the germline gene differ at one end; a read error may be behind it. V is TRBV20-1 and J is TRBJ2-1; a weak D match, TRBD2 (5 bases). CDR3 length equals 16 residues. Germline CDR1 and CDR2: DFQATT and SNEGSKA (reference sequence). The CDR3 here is CSATPLPGDDYNEQFF. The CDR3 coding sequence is TGCAGTGCCACACCTCTCCCCGGGGATGACTACAATGAACAGTTCTTC.

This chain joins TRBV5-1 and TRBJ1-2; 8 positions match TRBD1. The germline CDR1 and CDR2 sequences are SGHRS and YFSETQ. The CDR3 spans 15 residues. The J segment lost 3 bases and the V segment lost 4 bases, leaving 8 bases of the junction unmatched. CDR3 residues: CASSITRGPDYGYTF. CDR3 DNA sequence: TGCGCCAGCAGCATAACCAGGGGGCCTGACTATGGCTACACCTTC.

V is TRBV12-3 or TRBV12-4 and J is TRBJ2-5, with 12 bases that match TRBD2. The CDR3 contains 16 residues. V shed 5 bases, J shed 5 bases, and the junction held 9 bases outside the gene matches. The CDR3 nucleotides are TGTGCCAGCAGTCCGACTAGCGGGAGCGGAGCGGAGACCCAGTACTTC. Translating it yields CASSPTSGSGAETQYF.

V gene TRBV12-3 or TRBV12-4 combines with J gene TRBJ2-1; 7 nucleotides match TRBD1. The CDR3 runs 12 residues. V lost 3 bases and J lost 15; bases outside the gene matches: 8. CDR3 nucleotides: TGTGCCAGCAGTTTTACAGGGGAAGTGCTGTTCTTC. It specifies CASSFTGEVLFF.

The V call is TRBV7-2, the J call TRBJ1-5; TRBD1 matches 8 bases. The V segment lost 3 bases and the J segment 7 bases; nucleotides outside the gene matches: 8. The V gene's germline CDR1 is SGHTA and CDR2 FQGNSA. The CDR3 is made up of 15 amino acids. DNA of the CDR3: TGTGCCAGCAGCTTTAGAACAGGGGGGGGGCAGCCCCAGCATTTT. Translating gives CASSFRTGGGQPQHF. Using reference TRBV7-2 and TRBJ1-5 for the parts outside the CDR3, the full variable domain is GAGVSQSPSNKVTEKGKDVELRCDPISGHTALYWYRQSLGQGLEFLIYFQGNSAPDKSGLPSDRFSAERTGGSVSTLTIQRTQQEDSAVYLCASSFRTGGGQPQHFGDGTRLSIL.

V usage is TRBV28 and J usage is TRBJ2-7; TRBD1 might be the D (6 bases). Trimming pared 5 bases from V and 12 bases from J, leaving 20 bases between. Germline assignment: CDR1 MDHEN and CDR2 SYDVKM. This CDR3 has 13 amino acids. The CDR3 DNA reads TGTGCCAGCAGTGCGAGGGACACAGAGACCCGGTACTTC. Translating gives CASSARDTETRYF.

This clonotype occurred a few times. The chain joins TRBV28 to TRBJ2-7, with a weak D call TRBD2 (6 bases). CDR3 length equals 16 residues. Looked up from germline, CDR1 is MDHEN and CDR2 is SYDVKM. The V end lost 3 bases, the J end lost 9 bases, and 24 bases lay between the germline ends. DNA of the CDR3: TGTGCCAGCAGTTTGGGGGGAGGTGGTAATTCGGGCGGGCAGTACTTC. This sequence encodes CASSLGGGGNSGGQYF.

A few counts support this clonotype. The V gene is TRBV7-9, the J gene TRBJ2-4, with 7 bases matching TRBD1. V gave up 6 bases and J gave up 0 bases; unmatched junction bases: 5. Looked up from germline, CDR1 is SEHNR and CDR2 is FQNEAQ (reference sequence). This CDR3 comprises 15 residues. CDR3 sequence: CASSSQGVAKNIQYF. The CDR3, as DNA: TGTGCCAGCAGTTCCCAGGGGGTAGCCAAAAACATTCAGTACTTC.

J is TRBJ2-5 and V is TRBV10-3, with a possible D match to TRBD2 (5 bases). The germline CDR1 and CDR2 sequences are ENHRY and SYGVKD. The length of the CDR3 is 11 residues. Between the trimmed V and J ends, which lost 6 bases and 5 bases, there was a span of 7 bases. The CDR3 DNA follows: TGTGCCATCAGCGGGGAGGAGACCCAGTACTTC. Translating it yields CAISGEETQYF.

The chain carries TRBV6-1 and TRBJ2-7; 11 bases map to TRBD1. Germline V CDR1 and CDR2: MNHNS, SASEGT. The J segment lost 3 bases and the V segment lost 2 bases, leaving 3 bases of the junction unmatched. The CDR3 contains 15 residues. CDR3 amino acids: CASSEPGQGDYEQYF. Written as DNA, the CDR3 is TGTGCCAGCAGTGAACCGGGACAGGGGGACTACGAGCAGTACTTC.

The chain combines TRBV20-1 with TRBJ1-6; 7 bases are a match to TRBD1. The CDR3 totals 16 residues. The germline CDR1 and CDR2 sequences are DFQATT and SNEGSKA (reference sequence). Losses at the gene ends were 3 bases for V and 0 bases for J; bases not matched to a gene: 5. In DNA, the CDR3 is TGCAGTGCTAGTGGACAGGCGAGCTCCTATAATTCACCCCTCCACTTT. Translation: CSASGQASSYNSPLHF.

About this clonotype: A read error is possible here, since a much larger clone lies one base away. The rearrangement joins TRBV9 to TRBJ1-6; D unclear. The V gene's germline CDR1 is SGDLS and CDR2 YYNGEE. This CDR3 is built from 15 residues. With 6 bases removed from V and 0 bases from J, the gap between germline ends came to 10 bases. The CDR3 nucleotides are TGTGCCAGCAATTTAGGGAGCTCCTATAATTCACCCCTCCACTTT. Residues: CASNLGSSYNSPLHF.

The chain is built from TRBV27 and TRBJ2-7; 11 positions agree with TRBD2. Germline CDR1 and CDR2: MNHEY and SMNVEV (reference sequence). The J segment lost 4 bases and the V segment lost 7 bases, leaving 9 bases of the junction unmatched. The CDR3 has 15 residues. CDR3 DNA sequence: TGTGCCAGCATTGGGACTAGCGGTCCCCCATACGAGCAGTACTTC. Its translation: CASIGTSGPPYEQYF.

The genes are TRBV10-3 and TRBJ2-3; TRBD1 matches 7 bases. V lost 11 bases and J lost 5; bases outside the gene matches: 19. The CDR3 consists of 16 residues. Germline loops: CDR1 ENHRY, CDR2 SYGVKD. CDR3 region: CASSGFGTESIDTQYF. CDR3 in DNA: TGTGCCTCCAGTGGTTTCGGGACAGAGTCTATAGATACGCAGTATTTT.

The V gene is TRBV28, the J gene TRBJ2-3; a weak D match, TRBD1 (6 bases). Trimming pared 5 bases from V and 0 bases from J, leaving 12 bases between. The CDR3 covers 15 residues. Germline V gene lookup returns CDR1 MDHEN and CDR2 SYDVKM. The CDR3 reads CASSTSQGSTDTQYF. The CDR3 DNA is TGTGCCAGCAGTACCTCACAGGGCAGCACAGATACGCAGTATTTT.

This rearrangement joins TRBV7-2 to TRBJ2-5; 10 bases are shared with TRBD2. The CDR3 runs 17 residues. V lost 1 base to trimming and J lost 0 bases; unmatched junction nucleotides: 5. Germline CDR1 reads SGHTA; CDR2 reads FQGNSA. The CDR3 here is CASSLGTSGLYQETQYF. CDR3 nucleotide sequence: TGTGCCAGCAGCTTAGGGACTAGCGGATTGTACCAAGAGACCCAGTACTTC.

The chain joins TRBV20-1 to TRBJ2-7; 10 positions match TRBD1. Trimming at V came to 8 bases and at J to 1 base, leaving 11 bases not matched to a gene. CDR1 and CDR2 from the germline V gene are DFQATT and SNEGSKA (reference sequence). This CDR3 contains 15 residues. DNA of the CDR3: TGCAGTACGCGGCGGACAGGGGGTTCTTCCTACGAGCAGTACTTC. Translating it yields CSTRRTGGSSYEQYF.

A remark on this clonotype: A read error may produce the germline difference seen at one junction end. In nucleotides, the CDR3 is TGTGCTAGCAGCTTACTAGGAGGGTACCAAGAGACCCAGTACTTC. Translation gives CASSLLGGYQETQYF. The chain recombines TRBV7-7 with TRBJ2-5, with D perhaps matching TRBD2 (6 bases). Germline CDR1 SSHAT, CDR2 FNYEAQ (reference sequence). There are 15 residues in the CDR3.

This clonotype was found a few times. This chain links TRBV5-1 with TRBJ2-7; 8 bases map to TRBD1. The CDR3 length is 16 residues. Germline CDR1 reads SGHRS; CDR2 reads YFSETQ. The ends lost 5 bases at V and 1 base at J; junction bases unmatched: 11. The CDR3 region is CASRPDPGGSSYEQYF. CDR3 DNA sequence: TGCGCCAGCAGACCTGACCCAGGGGGCTCATCCTACGAGCAGTACTTC.

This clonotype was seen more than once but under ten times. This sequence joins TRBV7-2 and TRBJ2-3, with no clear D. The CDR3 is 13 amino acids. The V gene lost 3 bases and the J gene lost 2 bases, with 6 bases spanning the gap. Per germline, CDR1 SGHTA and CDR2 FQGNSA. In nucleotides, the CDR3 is TGTGCCAGCAGCTTCTCGTTCACAGATACGCAGTATTTT. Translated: CASSFSFTDTQYF.

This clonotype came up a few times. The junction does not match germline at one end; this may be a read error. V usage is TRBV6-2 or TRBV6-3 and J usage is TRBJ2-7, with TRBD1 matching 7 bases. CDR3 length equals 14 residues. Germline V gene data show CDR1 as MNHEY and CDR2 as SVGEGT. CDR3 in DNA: TGTGCCGGCAGTTGGAATTCACAGGGGCACGAGCAGTACTTC. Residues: CAGSWNSQGHEQYF.

The CDR3 here is CASSGGAFYEQYF. CDR3 nucleotide sequence: TGTGCCAGCAGCGGGGGAGCTTTCTACGAGCAGTACTTC. V usage is TRBV27 and J usage is TRBJ2-7, with a tentative D call TRBD2 (6 bases). CDR1 and CDR2 (germline): MNHEY, SMNVEV (reference sequence). This CDR3 is built from 13 residues. Trimming removed 6 bases from V and 3 bases from J, with 12 bases in between.

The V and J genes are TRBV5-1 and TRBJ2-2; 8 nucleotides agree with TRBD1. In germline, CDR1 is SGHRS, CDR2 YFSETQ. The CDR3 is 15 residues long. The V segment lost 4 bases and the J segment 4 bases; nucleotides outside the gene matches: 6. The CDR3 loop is CASSQQGDRTGELFF. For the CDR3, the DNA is TGCGCCAGCAGCCAACAGGGGGATCGCACCGGGGAGCTGTTTTTT.

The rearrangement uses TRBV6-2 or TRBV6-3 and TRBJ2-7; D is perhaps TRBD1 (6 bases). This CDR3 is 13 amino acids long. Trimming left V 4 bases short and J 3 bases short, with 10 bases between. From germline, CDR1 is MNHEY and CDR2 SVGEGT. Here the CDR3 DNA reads TGTGCCAGCAGTTGGGTAGGGGGCTACGAGCAGTACTTC. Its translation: CASSWVGGYEQYF.